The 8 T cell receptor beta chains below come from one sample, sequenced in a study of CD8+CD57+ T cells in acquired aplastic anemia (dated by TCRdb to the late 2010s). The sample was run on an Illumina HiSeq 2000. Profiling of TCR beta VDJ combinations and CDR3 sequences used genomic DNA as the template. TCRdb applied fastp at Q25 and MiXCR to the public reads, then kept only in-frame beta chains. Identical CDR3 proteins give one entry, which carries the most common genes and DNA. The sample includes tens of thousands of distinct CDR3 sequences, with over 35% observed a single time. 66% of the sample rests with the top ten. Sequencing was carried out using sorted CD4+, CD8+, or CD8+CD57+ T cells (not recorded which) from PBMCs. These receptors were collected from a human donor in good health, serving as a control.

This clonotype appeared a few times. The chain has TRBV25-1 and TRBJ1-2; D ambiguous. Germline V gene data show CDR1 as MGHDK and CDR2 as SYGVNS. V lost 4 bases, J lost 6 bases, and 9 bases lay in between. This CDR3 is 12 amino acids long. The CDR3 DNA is TGTGCCAGCAGTGGCCGCGCGAATGGCTACACCTTC. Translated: CASSGRANGYTF.

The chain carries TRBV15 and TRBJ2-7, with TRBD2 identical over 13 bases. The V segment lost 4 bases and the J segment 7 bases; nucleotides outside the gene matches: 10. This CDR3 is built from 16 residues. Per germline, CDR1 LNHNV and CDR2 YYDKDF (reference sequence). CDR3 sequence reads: CATSIGGLAGDREQYV. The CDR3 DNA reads TGTGCCACCAGCATTGGAGGACTAGCGGGAGATCGGGAGCAGTACGTC.

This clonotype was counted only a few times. The CDR3: CATSSRGKETQYF. Written as DNA, the CDR3 is TGTGCCACCAGTTCCAGGGGGAAAGAGACCCAGTACTTC. The V gene is TRBV24-1, the J gene TRBJ2-5; 7 bases agree with TRBD1. The length of the CDR3 is 13 residues. CDR1 and CDR2 (germline): KGHDR, SFDVKD. Unmatched junction bases numbered 3, after V lost 6 bases and J lost 3 bases.

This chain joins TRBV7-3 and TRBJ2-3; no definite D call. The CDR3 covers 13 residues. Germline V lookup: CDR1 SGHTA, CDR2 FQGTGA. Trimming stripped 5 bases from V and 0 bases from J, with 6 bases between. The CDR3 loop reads CASSAQSTDTQYF. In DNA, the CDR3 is TGTGCCAGCAGCGCCCAAAGCACAGATACGCAGTATTTT.

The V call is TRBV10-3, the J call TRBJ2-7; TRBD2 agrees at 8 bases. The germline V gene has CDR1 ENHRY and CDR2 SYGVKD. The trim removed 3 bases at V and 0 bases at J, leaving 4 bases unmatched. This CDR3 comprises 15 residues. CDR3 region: CAISELAGRSYEQYF. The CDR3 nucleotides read TGTGCCATCAGTGAATTAGCGGGGCGCTCCTACGAGCAGTACTTC.

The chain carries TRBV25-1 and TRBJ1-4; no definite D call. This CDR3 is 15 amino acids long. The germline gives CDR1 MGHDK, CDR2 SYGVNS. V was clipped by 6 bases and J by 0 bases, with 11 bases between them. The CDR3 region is CASRMAASTNEKLFF. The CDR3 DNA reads TGTGCCAGCAGGATGGCGGCATCAACTAATGAAAAACTGTTTTTT. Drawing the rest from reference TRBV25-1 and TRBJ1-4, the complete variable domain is EADIYQTPRYLVIGTGKKITLECSQTMGHDKMYWYQQDPGMELHLIHYSYGVNSTEKGDLSSESTVSRIRTEHFPLTLESARPSHTSQYLCASRMAASTNEKLFFGSGTQLSVL.

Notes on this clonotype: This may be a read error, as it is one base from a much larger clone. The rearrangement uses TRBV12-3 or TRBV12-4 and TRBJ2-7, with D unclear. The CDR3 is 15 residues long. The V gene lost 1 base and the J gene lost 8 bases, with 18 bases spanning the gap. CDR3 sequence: CASSLVNSPYGKQYF. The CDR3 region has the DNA TGTGCCAGCAGTTTAGTCAACAGTCCCTACGGAAAGCAGTACTTC.

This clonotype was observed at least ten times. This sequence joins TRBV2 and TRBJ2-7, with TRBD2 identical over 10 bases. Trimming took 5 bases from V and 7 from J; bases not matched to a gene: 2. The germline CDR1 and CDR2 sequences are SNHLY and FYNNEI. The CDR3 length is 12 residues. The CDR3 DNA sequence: TGTGCCAGCAGTCCGGGACTAGCGGAGCAGTACTTC. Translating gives CASSPGLAEQYF.